One sample yielded the 5 T cell receptor beta chains listed below, sequenced in a study of identifying expanded T cells in peripheral blood. Only in-frame clones appear in the TCRdb table, and some are missing; sequencing was by immunoSEQ multiplex PCR. The table lists about 100,000 clones, around 88% of them singletons. Sequenced sample: blood. Every receptor here comes from a person aged 18 to 75 in good health.

This clone appeared many times. The rearrangement links TRBV11-2 to TRBJ2-1; D is undetermined. The germline V gene encodes CDR1 SGHAT and CDR2 FQNNGV. This CDR3 comprises 15 residues. V dropped 3 bases and J dropped 0 bases, with 9 bases sitting between them. CDR3 nucleotide sequence: TGTGCCAGCAGCTTTGAGTCGTACTCCTACAATGAGCAGTTCTTC. Its translation is CASSFESYSYNEQFF.

V usage is TRBV7-2 and J usage is TRBJ2-7; D unresolved. The CDR3 covers 11 residues. V was pared by 5 bases and J by 4 bases, with 6 bases between. From germline, CDR1 is SGHTA and CDR2 FQGNSA. The DNA of the CDR3 is TGTGCCAGCAGCCTCACATACGAGCAGTACTTC. Translating it yields CASSLTYEQYF.

This chain uses TRBV30 with TRBJ1-5, with 7 bases identical to TRBD1. The V segment lost 2 bases and the J segment 3 bases; nucleotides outside the gene matches: 7. Germline V CDR1 and CDR2: GTSNPN, SVGIG (reference sequence). CDR3 length equals 15 residues. This CDR3 reads CAWSPTGALNQPQHF. The DNA of the CDR3 is TGTGCCTGGAGTCCTACAGGGGCCCTCAATCAGCCCCAGCATTTT. The variable domain in full, completed from reference TRBV30 and TRBJ1-5, reads SQTIHQWPATLVQPVGSPLSLECTVEGTSNPNLYWYRQAAGRGLQLLFYSVGIGQISSEVPQNLSASRPQDRQFILSSKKLLLSDSGFYLCAWSPTGALNQPQHFGDGTRLSIL.

The chain has TRBV4-3 and TRBJ2-1, with a weak D call TRBD1 (5 bases). V dropped 0 bases and J dropped 8 bases, with 14 bases sitting between them. The germline V gene has CDR1 LGHNA and CDR2 YSLEER. This CDR3 has 15 residues. The CDR3 region is CASSQDRRQIDEQFF. The CDR3 coding sequence is TGCGCCAGCAGCCAAGACCGTCGACAGATCGATGAGCAGTTCTTC.

The chain combines TRBV7-6 with TRBJ2-2, with D possibly called TRBD1 or TRBD2 (5 bases each). The V gene's germline CDR1 is SGHVS and CDR2 FNYEAQ. Trimming removed 2 bases from V and 1 base from J, with 11 bases in between. The CDR3 sequence is 16 residues long. CDR3 DNA sequence: TGTGCCAGCAGCTTATCCGGGACCTTGAACACCGGGGAGCTGTTTTTT. Translating it yields CASSLSGTLNTGELFF.